These 29 T cell receptor beta chains were sequenced from one sample in a study of T cell repertoires in cytomegalovirus infection. TCRdb independently ran MiXCR on the reads; one entry per CDR3 protein. This sample has 480,000 or so distinct CDR3 sequences, with 10% to 12% found just once. Sequencing was performed on PBMCs. The receptor set was obtained from a human donor in good health (CMV status not recorded). Some clones in this sample may be carry-over from other donors' samples.

This clonotype came up many times. The chain uses TRBV2 and TRBJ2-3; 8 bases fit TRBD2. CDR1 and CDR2 (germline): SNHLY, FYNNEI. The CDR3 sequence is 15 residues long. Trimming removed 6 bases from V and 1 base from J; junction bases left unmatched: 6. The CDR3 DNA is TGTGCCAGCAGCCCGGGACTAGTTCGCACAGATACGCAGTATTTT. The encoded protein is CASSPGLVRTDTQYF. Full variable domain (missing parts from reference TRBV2 and TRBJ2-3): EPEVTQTPSHQVTQMGQEVILRCVPISNHLYFYWYRQILGQKVEFLVSFYNNEISEKSEIFDDQFSVERPDGSNFTLKIRSTKLEDSAMYFCASSPGLVRTDTQYFGPGTRLTVL.

The sample holds a few counts of this clonotype. This chain joins TRBV11-2 and TRBJ2-4, with TRBD2 matching over 10 bases. J gave up 8 bases and V 2 bases, and 12 bases lay outside the gene matches. The CDR3 has 17 residues. Looked up from germline, CDR1 is SGHAT and CDR2 is FQNNGV. The CDR3 coding sequence is TGTGCCAGCAGCTTAACCCTCAGCGGGAGGGCCGGAGACATTCAGTACTTC. It codes for CASSLTLSGRAGDIQYF.

This clonotype appeared a few times. V usage is TRBV20-1 and J usage is TRBJ2-7, with D possibly TRBD1 on 6 matching bases. Trimming took 6 bases from V and 3 from J, leaving 15 bases between them. The length of the CDR3 is 13 residues. The germline CDR1 and CDR2 sequences are DFQATT and SNEGSKA (reference sequence). CDR3 loop: CSAQLTGFYEQYF. CDR3 in DNA: TGCAGTGCGCAACTCACAGGGTTCTACGAGCAGTACTTC.

The gene calls are TRBV18 and TRBJ1-5, with 9 nucleotides matching TRBD1. Germline CDR1 is KGHSH and CDR2 is LQKENI. There are 15 residues in the CDR3. The junction had 6 bases not matched to a gene; V was cut back by 3 bases and J by 6 bases. In DNA, the CDR3 is TGTGCCAGCTCACCTTCGACAGGGGGGGTTCAGCCCCAGCATTTT. It specifies CASSPSTGGVQPQHF.

This clonotype appeared many times. V usage is TRBV20-1 and J usage is TRBJ2-7, with D tentatively TRBD1 or TRBD2 (5 bases each). The ends were cut back, 6 bases at V and 0 bases at J, with 15 bases in the middle. The CDR3 is 14 residues long. Germline CDR1 and CDR2: DFQATT and SNEGSKA (reference sequence). The CDR3 region is CSAQGPRRSYEQYF. The CDR3 nucleotides are TGCAGTGCCCAGGGACCCCGGCGCTCCTACGAGCAGTACTTC.

Many counts were recorded for this clonotype. The chain has TRBV7-6 and TRBJ2-6; D not resolved. V was shortened by 2 bases and J by 2 bases, with 7 bases between the two germline ends. Germline V gene sequence: CDR1 SGHVS, CDR2 FNYEAQ. The CDR3 covers 15 residues. CDR3 sequence reads: CASSLNWAGANVLTF. In DNA, the CDR3 is TGTGCCAGCAGCTTAAACTGGGCTGGGGCCAACGTCCTGACTTTC.

This clonotype was seen ten or more times. J is TRBJ2-7 and V is TRBV7-2, with 10 bases that match TRBD1. V trimming: 1 base; J trimming: 2 bases; junction bases outside the gene matches: 2. Germline loops: CDR1 SGHTA, CDR2 FQGNSA. The CDR3 has 15 residues. This CDR3 is CASSLGQGATYEQYF. CDR3 in DNA: TGTGCCAGCAGCTTAGGACAGGGGGCAACCTACGAGCAGTACTTC.

This clonotype was detected ten times or more. This rearrangement joins TRBV11-2 to TRBJ2-6; 8 bases are a match to TRBD2. V lost 2 bases and J lost 4; bases outside the gene matches: 4. Germline V CDR1 and CDR2: SGHAT, FQNNGV. The CDR3 is 16 residues long. CDR3 nucleotide sequence: TGTGCCAGCAGCTTAAGCGGGGGTGGCGGGGCCAACGTCCTGACTTTC. Translated, it gives CASSLSGGGGANVLTF.

This clonotype was recorded many times. The rearrangement links TRBV7-9 to TRBJ1-1; D gene unclear. V dropped 5 bases and J dropped 0 bases, with 7 bases sitting between them. The germline CDR1 and CDR2 sequences are SEHNR and FQNEAQ (reference sequence). This CDR3 spans 13 amino acids. The CDR3 DNA sequence: TGTGCCAGCAGCATCGACATGAACACTGAAGCTTTCTTT. This codes for CASSIDMNTEAFF.

This clonotype has more than one count but fewer than ten. The chain combines TRBV14 with TRBJ2-1; a weak D match, TRBD2 (6 bases). Germline assignment: CDR1 SGHDN and CDR2 FVKESK. This CDR3 comprises 13 residues. Trimming stripped 4 bases from V and 12 bases from J, with 16 bases between. The CDR3 loop is CASSPFPVGGQFF. CDR3 bases: TGTGCCAGCAGCCCGTTTCCCGTCGGGGGGCAGTTCTTC.

This chain connects TRBV20-1 to TRBJ2-3, with TRBD2 matching over 10 bases. This CDR3 is built from 18 residues. The trim removed 3 bases at V and 4 bases at J, leaving 16 bases unmatched. Germline assignment: CDR1 DFQATT and CDR2 SNEGSKA (reference sequence). CDR3 sequence (DNA): TGCAGTGCTAGGAAATTGACTAGTAAGCGGGAGGGGCCAGATACGCAGTATTTT. This gives the protein CSARKLTSKREGPDTQYF.

This clonotype was seen ten or more times. The chain employs TRBV19 and TRBJ1-3; D call uncertain. Trimming stripped 7 bases from V and 3 bases from J, with 13 bases between. Germline loops: CDR1 LNHDA, CDR2 SQIVND (reference sequence). The CDR3 has 14 residues. For the CDR3, the DNA is TGTGCCAGTACCCGACGTGGCCGTGGAAACACCATATATTTT. This translates into CASTRRGRGNTIYF.

The chain is built from TRBV5-6 and TRBJ2-1; no firm D call. The CDR3 consists of 14 residues. V lost 0 bases and J lost 8, with 12 bases in between. Germline V gene sequence: CDR1 SGHDT, CDR2 YYEEEE. In nucleotides, the CDR3 is TGTGCCAGCAGCTTGGAGAACATCTTCGATGAGCAGTTCTTC. Translating gives CASSLENIFDEQFF. Full variable domain (missing parts from reference TRBV5-6 and TRBJ2-1): DAGVTQSPTHLIKTRGQQVTLRCSPKSGHDTVSWYQQALGQGPQFIFQYYEEEERQRGNFPDRFSGHQFPNYSSELNVNALLLGDSALYLCASSLENIFDEQFFGPGTRLTVL.

As for this clonotype: A much larger clone is a single base away; this may be a read error. The chain employs TRBV10-3 and TRBJ2-1; the D is unclear. The CDR3 runs to 14 residues. Trimming cost V 11 bases and J 4 bases, with 18 bases left between them. CDR1 is ENHRY, CDR2 SYGVKD, per germline. CDR3 in amino acids: CAARGGVGYNEQFF. CDR3 sequence (DNA): TGTGCCGCCCGAGGCGGTGTGGGGTACAATGAGCAGTTCTTC.

This clonotype was counted only a few times. The J gene is TRBJ2-7, the V gene TRBV2; D uncertain. The CDR3 is 14 amino acids. Germline V gene data show CDR1 as SNHLY and CDR2 as FYNNEI. V was shortened by 7 bases and J by 2 bases, with 15 bases between the two germline ends. Here the CDR3 DNA reads TGTGCCAGCATGCGAAGCTCGTTGGCCTACGAGCAGTACTTC. Translating gives CASMRSSLAYEQYF.

This chain joins TRBV12-3 or TRBV12-4 and TRBJ2-3; TRBD2 aligns across 9 bases. The ends lost 3 bases at V and 5 bases at J; junction bases unmatched: 9. The CDR3 has 16 residues. CDR3 sequence (DNA): TGTGCCAGCAGTTTTTCTCCTAGCGGGATATTAGATACGCAGTATTTT. Translated: CASSFSPSGILDTQYF.

The gene calls are TRBV7-9 and TRBJ2-7; the match to TRBD2 covers 8 bases. V shed 6 bases and J 2 bases; nucleotides not matched to a gene: 6. Germline V lookup: CDR1 SEHNR, CDR2 FQNEAQ (reference sequence). The CDR3 is 14 residues long. The CDR3 sequence: CASSWRGATYEQYF. The CDR3 bases are TGTGCCAGCAGTTGGCGGGGGGCAACCTACGAGCAGTACTTC. The full variable domain, in which reference TRBV7-9 and TRBJ2-7 provide the parts outside the CDR3, is DTGVSQNPRHKITKRGQNVTFRCDPISEHNRLYWYRQTLGQGPEFLTYFQNEAQLEKSRLLSDRFSAERPKGSFSTLEIQRTEQGDSAMYLCASSWRGATYEQYFGPGTRLTVT.

In its sample, this clonotype was seen many times. The chain is built from TRBV24-1 and TRBJ2-3; D gene ambiguous. Germline-derived CDR1 and CDR2 are KGHDR and SFDVKD. V lost 2 bases and J lost 4, with 9 bases in between. The CDR3 runs to 14 residues. The CDR3 loop reads CATSDSTAADTQYF. The DNA for the CDR3 is TGTGCCACCAGTGATTCCACGGCTGCAGATACGCAGTATTTT.

This clonotype was seen at least ten times. The chain has TRBV11-2 and TRBJ2-2, with 10 bases lining up with TRBD2. Germline loops: CDR1 SGHAT, CDR2 FQNNGV. This CDR3 region has 18 residues. V shed 5 bases, J shed 1 base, and the junction held 10 bases outside the gene matches. CDR3: CASSRSGGANKNTGELFF. CDR3 nucleotide sequence: TGTGCCAGCAGCCGAAGCGGGGGGGCGAATAAGAACACCGGGGAGCTGTTTTTT. Filled out from reference TRBV11-2 and TRBJ2-2, the complete variable domain reads EAGVAQSPRYKIIEKRQSVAFWCNPISGHATLYWYQQILGQGPKLLIQFQNNGVVDDSQLPKDRFSAERLKGVDSTLKIQPAKLEDSAVYLCASSRSGGANKNTGELFFGEGSRLTVL.

This clonotype was counted a few times. This CDR3 reads CSAAVGHIIQETQYF. The CDR3 DNA sequence: TGCAGTGCTGCCGTGGGACACATAATCCAAGAGACCCAGTACTTC. V and J are TRBV20-1 and TRBJ2-5; D possibly corresponds to TRBD1 (6 bases). The CDR3 loop spans 15 amino acids. The germline V gene encodes CDR1 DFQATT and CDR2 SNEGSKA (reference sequence). The V and J ends lost 5 bases and 1 base respectively, with 17 bases between them.

The genes are TRBV19 and TRBJ2-3, with 9 bases matching TRBD1. The germline gives CDR1 LNHDA, CDR2 SQIVND (reference sequence). V dropped 5 bases and J dropped 6; count of bases not matched to a gene: 9. The CDR3 runs to 15 residues. CDR3 amino acids: CASSFSTGGLDTQYF. CDR3 DNA sequence: TGTGCCAGTAGTTTCTCGACAGGGGGATTGGATACGCAGTATTTT.

Only a few counts were recorded for this clonotype. The chain links TRBV5-1 to TRBJ2-2; D is unclear. Trimming stripped 1 base from V and 1 base from J, with 8 bases between. There are 15 residues in the CDR3. Germline-derived CDR1 and CDR2 are SGHRS and YFSETQ. This CDR3 reads CASSLSSQNTGELFF. The DNA for the CDR3 is TGCGCCAGCAGCTTGTCATCCCAGAACACCGGGGAGCTGTTTTTT.

This clonotype was counted ten times or more. The chain couples TRBV7-3 to TRBJ2-1, with TRBD2 matching 7 bases. With 0 bases clipped from V and 0 bases from J, the junction kept 5 bases outside the gene matches. CDR1 and CDR2 (germline): SGHTA, FQGTGA. The CDR3 contains 17 residues. The CDR3 DNA sequence: TGTGCCAGCAGCTTAACGGGGAGGGCCCACTCCTACAATGAGCAGTTCTTC. Translation: CASSLTGRAHSYNEQFF.

There are a few counts of this clonotype. The chain uses TRBV29-1 and TRBJ2-7, with 7 bases matching TRBD1. Per the germline V gene, CDR1 is SQVTM and CDR2 is ANQGSEA. V lost 2 bases to trimming and J lost 1 base; unmatched junction nucleotides: 8. The CDR3 runs 15 residues. In nucleotides, the CDR3 is TGCAGCGTTGAATTGGGGTCAGGGGGTTCCTACGAGCAGTACTTC. This gives the protein CSVELGSGGSYEQYF.

This clonotype was observed many times. This chain uses TRBV23-1 with TRBJ2-2; 7 positions agree with TRBD2. TRBV23-1 is flagged as an ORF with uncertain function. V shed 4 bases and J 3 bases; nucleotides not matched to a gene: 14. CDR3 length equals 18 residues. The CDR3 sequence is CASSPLPRAGDYTGELFF. CDR3 coding DNA: TGCGCCAGCAGTCCTCTCCCCCGTGCGGGGGATTACACCGGGGAGCTGTTTTTT.

The sample holds many counts of this clonotype. The junction departs from the called germline gene at one end, perhaps through a read error. The chain couples TRBV6-2 or TRBV6-3 to TRBJ1-2, with D unresolved. Germline CDR1 is MNHEY and CDR2 is SVGEGT. The CDR3 sequence is 11 residues long. DNA for the CDR3: TGTGCCAGCAGTTATGAGAAGGGCTGCACCTTC. Its protein is CASSYEKGCTF.

This clonotype was counted many times. V usage is TRBV6-5 and J usage is TRBJ1-1, with TRBD1 matching 10 bases. CDR1 MNHEY and CDR2 SVGAGI come from the germline V gene. V gave up 3 bases and J gave up 6 bases; unmatched junction bases: 13. The CDR3 loop spans 17 amino acids. CDR3 bases: TGTGCCAGCAGTTATTACGGGACAGGGGTCCCTGATTCTGAAGCTTTCTTT. This sequence encodes CASSYYGTGVPDSEAFF.

This clonotype was seen a few times. The CDR3 DNA is TGTGCCAGCAGTAGAAGGGGACAGAACAATGAGCAGTTCTTC. It yields the protein CASSRRGQNNEQFF. The chain uses TRBV28 and TRBJ2-1; 7 nucleotides match TRBD1. V gave up 5 bases and J gave up 5 bases; unmatched junction bases: 6. This CDR3 is 14 amino acids long. Germline lookup yields CDR1 MDHEN and CDR2 SYDVKM.

The chain carries TRBV27 and TRBJ2-1, with TRBD1 identical over 9 bases. There are 14 residues in the CDR3. Per germline, CDR1 MNHEY and CDR2 SMNVEV (reference sequence). V dropped 7 bases and J dropped 7; count of bases not matched to a gene: 8. As DNA, the CDR3 is TGTGCCAGCACCCGACCGGGACAGGGAAATGAGCAGTTCTTC. It is translated as CASTRPGQGNEQFF.